The entry below describes one TCR beta chain. The sample is drawn from a study of blood T cell repertoires in COVID-19. The V segment lost 4 bases and the J segment 4 bases; nucleotides outside the gene matches: 10. Per germline, CDR1 SGDLS and CDR2 YYNGEE. The CDR3 covers 16 residues. How the authors handled the data: Quantification of nucleated cells was approximated via reference gene primer amplification. Generated by immunoSEQ multiplex PCR, the TCRdb table keeps only in-frame clones and is missing some. The D gene and trimming were derived from the DNA, and the V and J assignments and clone size from that table. The sample has roughly 170,000 clones; 79% are singletons.

The sample taken for sequencing was peripheral blood. The receptor was isolated from an older woman with COVID-19, enrolled during active disease. The chain combines TRBV9 with TRBJ2-2; 7 bases are shared with TRBD1. The CDR3 spells CASSPSDRVGTGELFF. Written as DNA, the CDR3 is TGTGCCAGCAGCCCATCTGACAGGGTGGGCACCGGGGAGCTGTTTTTT.